Included here is one T cell receptor (beta chain) sequence, with context. CDR1 is SGHDT, CDR2 YYEEEE, per germline. This CDR3 comprises 15 residues. The junction had 10 bases not matched to a gene; V was cut back by 4 bases and J by 4 bases. Method: immunoSEQ multiplex PCR; TCRdb's copy keeps in-frame clones and lacks some. The sample shows 12,000 to 15,000 clones, around 70% of them seen only once. These oral cavity squamous cell carcinomas were HPV-negative and locally advanced. The data derive from a study of neoadjuvant anti-PD-1 for oral cavity cancer. The V call is TRBV5-6, the J call TRBJ1-1; 7 positions agree with TRBD1. This sample comprised PBMCs, obtained before nivolumab (anti-PD-1) treatment. The source is a person aged 35-79 years with oral cavity squamous cell carcinoma. CDR3 sequence (DNA): TGTGCCAGCAGCCCGAGGGACAGTCTTAGCACTGAAGCTTTCTTT. It encodes CASSPRDSLSTEAFF.